The clone carrying this T cell receptor (beta chain) was seen a few times. Its antigen is not identified. Germline lookup yields CDR1 DFQATT and CDR2 SNEGSKA (reference sequence). The CDR3 spans 13 residues. The V and J ends lost 5 bases and 1 base respectively, with 11 bases between them. By quantitative 5'-RACE with molecular barcodes, the TCR beta libraries were made. TCRdb re-derived calls from the 5' RACE reads in MiXCR, one entry per CDR3 protein. This repertoire shows 150,000 to 200,000 distinct CDR3 sequences, 15% to 20% found once; its top ten account for about 4.3%. This sample is drawn from a study of CD8 T cells in ankylosing spondylitis. Points from the study as a whole: With a CD8+ phenotype, disease-linked clones were relatively rare in peripheral blood.

The rearrangement uses TRBV20-1 and TRBJ1-1; unclear D gene. This clonotype was obtained from a male donor aged 10-35 years with ankylosing spondylitis or in good health (not recorded which). Source material: blood, either unsorted or a sorted T cell fraction (not recorded which). CDR3 in DNA: TGCAGTGCTCAGGACTCAACGAACACTGAAGCTTTCTTT. Protein sequence: CSAQDSTNTEAFF.